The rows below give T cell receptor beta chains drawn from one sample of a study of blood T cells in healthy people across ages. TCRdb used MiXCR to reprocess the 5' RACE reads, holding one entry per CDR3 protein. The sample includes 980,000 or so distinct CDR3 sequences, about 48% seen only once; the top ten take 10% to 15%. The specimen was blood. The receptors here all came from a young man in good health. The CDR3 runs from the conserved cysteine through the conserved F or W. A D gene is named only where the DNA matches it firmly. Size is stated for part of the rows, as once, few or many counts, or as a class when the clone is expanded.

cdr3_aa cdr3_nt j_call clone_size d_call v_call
CASRLKTGLAGTEQFF TGTGCCAGCAGACTGAAGACGGGACTAGCGGGAACTGAGCAGTTCTTC TRBJ2-1 - TRBD2 TRBV28
CASSGVAGGPYNEQFF TGTGCCAGCAGTGGGGTAGCGGGGGGGCCCTACAATGAGCAGTTCTTC TRBJ2-1 many TRBD2 TRBV27
CASSLAGDLSGANVLTF TGTGCCAGCAGCTTAGCAGGTGACCTCTCTGGGGCCAACGTCCTGACTTTC TRBJ2-6 - - TRBV11-2
CSVVRRGQETQYF TGCAGCGTTGTGAGGCGGGGCCAAGAGACCCAGTACTTC TRBJ2-5 - - TRBV29-1
CASSLLAGTDEQFF TGTGCCAGCAGTTTACTAGCGGGGACTGATGAGCAGTTCTTC TRBJ2-1 few TRBD2 TRBV12-3/TRBV12-4
CASSVEGTPYEQYF TGCGCCAGCAGCGTGGAGGGCACCCCCTACGAGCAGTACTTC TRBJ2-7 - - TRBV5-1
CASSLGAGANTEAFF TGCGCCAGCAGCTTGGGCGCAGGGGCGAACACTGAAGCTTTCTTT TRBJ1-1 - - TRBV5-1
CSALGQANTEAFF TGCAGTGCCCTCGGACAGGCGAACACTGAAGCTTTCTTT TRBJ1-1 - TRBD1 TRBV20-1
CASSQEGPGNQETQYF TGCGCCAGCAGCCAAGAGGGACCAGGAAACCAAGAGACCCAGTACTTC TRBJ2-5 few - TRBV4-3
CAWGQGSYEQYF TGTGCCTGGGGCCAGGGGTCCTACGAGCAGTACTTC TRBJ2-7 few - TRBV30
CASSARGRGDYNEQFF TGTGCCAGCAGCGCGAGGGGACGGGGGGATTACAATGAGCAGTTCTTC TRBJ2-1 few TRBD2 TRBV4-2
CASSLRRTRGVNYGYTF TGTGCCAGCAGTTTAAGGAGGACGAGGGGTGTAAACTATGGCTACACCTTC TRBJ1-2 - - TRBV27
CASSPWTGDNEQFF TGTGCCAGCAGTCCATGGACAGGGGACAATGAGCAGTTCTTC TRBJ2-1 few TRBD1 TRBV6-2/TRBV6-3
CASSQDRRVQETQYF TGCGCCAGCAGCCAAGATCGAAGGGTACAAGAGACCCAGTACTTC TRBJ2-5 few - TRBV4-1
CASSLDREGYNEQFF TGCGCCAGCAGTTTAGACAGGGAGGGCTACAATGAGCAGTTCTTC TRBJ2-1 few - TRBV4-3
CASSLMTGDYNEQYF TGCGCCAGCAGCTTGATGACAGGGGATTACAATGAGCAGTACTTC TRBJ2-7 - TRBD1 TRBV5-1
CASSSLLLSSTDTQYF TGTGCCAGCAGCTCGCTGCTACTGTCTAGCACAGATACGCAGTATTTT TRBJ2-3 - - TRBV11-2
CAINTENSNQPQHF TGTGCCATCAATACAGAAAATAGCAATCAGCCCCAGCATTTT TRBJ1-5 few - TRBV10-3
CAISEQAGGPWDEQFF TGTGCCATCAGTGAACAAGCGGGGGGCCCTTGGGATGAGCAGTTCTTC TRBJ2-1 - TRBD2 TRBV10-3
CASSQETGFASGGTNTGELFF TGCGCCAGCAGCCAGGAGACAGGGTTCGCTAGCGGGGGCACAAACACCGGGGAGCTGTTTTTT TRBJ2-2 - TRBD2 TRBV4-1
CASSPLGGGLETQYF TGTGCCAGCAGCCCTCTCGGCGGCGGGTTGGAGACCCAGTACTTC TRBJ2-5 - - TRBV7-2
CATMRGTGLWTEAFF TGTGCCACCATGAGGGGGACAGGGTTATGGACTGAAGCTTTCTTT TRBJ1-1 - TRBD1 TRBV6-1
CASSQEPGFFAYEQYF TGTGCCAGCAGCCAAGAACCAGGGTTCTTCGCCTACGAGCAGTACTTC TRBJ2-7 - - TRBV3-1
CASSIRPNNQPQHF TGTGCCAGTAGTATACGACCGAACAATCAGCCCCAGCATTTT TRBJ1-5 - - TRBV19
CASSPWGQGVNEQFF TGTGCCAGCAGTCCTTGGGGACAGGGGGTCAATGAGCAGTTCTTC TRBJ2-1 - TRBD1 TRBV6-5
CASSSSDRGGLTEAFF TGTGCCAGCAGCTCTTCGGACAGGGGGGGTTTAACTGAAGCTTTCTTT TRBJ1-1 - TRBD1 TRBV7-3
CASSPPTGGRETQYF TGTGCCAGCTCACCACCGACAGGGGGGAGAGAGACCCAGTACTTC TRBJ2-5 few TRBD1 TRBV18
CASSQEGLAAQEAQYF TGCGCCAGCAGCCAAGAGGGTCTAGCGGCTCAAGAGGCCCAGTACTTC TRBJ2-5 - TRBD2 TRBV4-1
CASSLTGGPETQYF TGTGCTAGCAGCTTGACAGGGGGCCCAGAGACCCAGTACTTC TRBJ2-5 - TRBD1 TRBV7-7
CASSQGVSEHGSPETQYF TGCGCCAGCAGCCAAGGAGTGTCGGAACACGGGTCCCCAGAGACCCAGTACTTC TRBJ2-5 - - TRBV4-1
CASSPTSRDFDGYTF TGTGCCAGCTCACCGACATCCCGGGACTTCGATGGCTACACCTTC TRBJ1-2 many - TRBV18
CASSQVLREDTQYF TGTGCCAGCAGCCAAGTATTGAGGGAGGATACGCAGTATTTT TRBJ2-3 few - TRBV3-1
CASSFGTIGPYEQYF TGTGCCAGCAGTTTTGGGACAATCGGTCCCTACGAGCAGTACTTC TRBJ2-7 - - TRBV28
CASSEPGTETQYF TGTGCCAGCAGTGAACCGGGTACAGAGACCCAGTACTTC TRBJ2-5 - - TRBV6-1
CASRLTGRAGNTIYF TGTGCCAGCAGATTGACCGGGCGTGCTGGAAACACCATATATTTT TRBJ1-3 - - TRBV7-2
CASSLSALQGTGNTIYF TGTGCCAGCAGCTTATCCGCACTCCAGGGGACTGGAAACACCATATATTTT TRBJ1-3 few - TRBV7-2
CSARDLRGRPEGGYTF TGCAGTGCTAGAGATTTACGGGGGCGCCCCGAAGGTGGCTACACCTTC TRBJ1-2 - - TRBV20-1
CASSVQGAGTGELFF TGCGCCAGCAGCGTCCAGGGGGCAGGCACCGGGGAGCTGTTTTTT TRBJ2-2 once TRBD1 TRBV5-1
CSVGSAQETQYF TGCAGCGTTGGTTCTGCCCAAGAGACCCAGTACTTC TRBJ2-5 - - TRBV29-1
CASSVVGGGITDTQYF TGTGCCAGCAGCGTAGTCGGGGGAGGGATCACAGATACGCAGTATTTT TRBJ2-3 - TRBD2 TRBV9
CASSQDDDLGASTDTQYF TGCGCCAGCAGCCAAGACGACGACTTGGGCGCTAGCACAGATACGCAGTATTTT TRBJ2-3 - - TRBV4-1
CSLFGSTDTQYF TGCAGCCTTTTCGGGAGCACAGATACGCAGTATTTT TRBJ2-3 - - TRBV20-1
CASSYSRDRPSYEQYF TGTGCCAGCAGTTACTCCCGAGACAGGCCATCCTACGAGCAGTACTTC TRBJ2-7 once - TRBV6-2/TRBV6-3
CASSEYRIGPDAAEAFF TGTGCCAGCAGTGAATACCGAATCGGTCCAGATGCCGCTGAAGCTTTCTTT TRBJ1-1 few - TRBV25-1
CASSLPNGEQYF TGTGCCAGCAGCTTACCCAATGGGGAGCAGTACTTC TRBJ2-5 - - TRBV7-3
CSAPPGRGSYEQYF TGCAGTGCTCCCCCGGGGAGGGGCAGCTACGAGCAGTACTTC TRBJ2-7 - TRBD2 TRBV20-1
CASSQTGQGQYF TGTGCCAGCAGCCAAACGGGACAGGGCCAGTATTTT TRBJ2-3 - TRBD1 TRBV28
CASSLGGTDSPLHF TGTGCCAGCAGCTTAGGGGGGACCGATTCACCCCTCCACTTT TRBJ1-6 - - TRBV7-9
CASSVGQNYGYTF TGTGCCAGCAGTGTAGGGCAGAACTATGGCTACACCTTC TRBJ1-2 many - TRBV28